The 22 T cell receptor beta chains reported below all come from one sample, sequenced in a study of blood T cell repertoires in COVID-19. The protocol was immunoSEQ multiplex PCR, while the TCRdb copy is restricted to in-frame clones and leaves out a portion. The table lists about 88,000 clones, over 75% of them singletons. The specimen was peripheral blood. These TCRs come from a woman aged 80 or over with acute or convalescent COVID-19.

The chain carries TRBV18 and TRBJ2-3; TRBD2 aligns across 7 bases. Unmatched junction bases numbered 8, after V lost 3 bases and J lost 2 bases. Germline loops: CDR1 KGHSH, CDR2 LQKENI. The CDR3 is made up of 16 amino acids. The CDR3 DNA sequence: TGTGCCAGCTCACCCCTACGAAGCGGGAACACAGATACGCAGTATTTT. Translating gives CASSPLRSGNTDTQYF.

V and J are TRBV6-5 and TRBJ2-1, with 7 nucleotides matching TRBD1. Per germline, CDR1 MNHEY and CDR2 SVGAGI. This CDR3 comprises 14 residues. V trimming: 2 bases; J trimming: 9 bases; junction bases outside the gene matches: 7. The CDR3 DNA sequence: TGTGCCAGCAGTTACCTTGGACAGGCGGGTGAGCAGTTCTTC. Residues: CASSYLGQAGEQFF.

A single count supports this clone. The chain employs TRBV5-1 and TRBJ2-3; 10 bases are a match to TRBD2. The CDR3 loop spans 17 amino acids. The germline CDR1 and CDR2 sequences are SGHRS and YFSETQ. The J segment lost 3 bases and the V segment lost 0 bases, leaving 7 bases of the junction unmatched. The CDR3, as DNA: TGCGCCAGCAGCTTGGCGTTAGCGGGGGGTGTAACAGATACGCAGTATTTT. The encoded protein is CASSLALAGGVTDTQYF.

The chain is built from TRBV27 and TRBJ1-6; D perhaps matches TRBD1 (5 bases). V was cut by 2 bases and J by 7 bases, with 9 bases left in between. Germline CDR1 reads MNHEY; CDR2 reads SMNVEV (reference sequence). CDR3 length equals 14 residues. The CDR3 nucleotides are TGTGCCAGCAGTTTACAGGGAGGGAATTCACCCCTCCACTTT. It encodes CASSLQGGNSPLHF.

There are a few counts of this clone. The CDR3 is CASSYSGGGNQPQHF. The CDR3 DNA sequence: TGTGCCAGCAGTTACTCCGGGGGGGGCAATCAGCCCCAGCATTTT. The chain carries TRBV6-5 and TRBJ1-5, with a possible D match to TRBD1 (5 bases). The germline V gene has CDR1 MNHEY and CDR2 SVGAGI. The CDR3 is 15 amino acids. The V end lost 0 bases, the J end lost 2 bases, and 8 bases lay between the germline ends.

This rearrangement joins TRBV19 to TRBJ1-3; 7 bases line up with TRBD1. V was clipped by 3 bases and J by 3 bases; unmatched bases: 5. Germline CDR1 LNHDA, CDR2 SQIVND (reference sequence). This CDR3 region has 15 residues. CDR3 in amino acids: CASSILTGSGNTIYF. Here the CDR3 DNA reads TGTGCCAGTAGTATCCTGACAGGGAGTGGAAACACCATATATTTT.

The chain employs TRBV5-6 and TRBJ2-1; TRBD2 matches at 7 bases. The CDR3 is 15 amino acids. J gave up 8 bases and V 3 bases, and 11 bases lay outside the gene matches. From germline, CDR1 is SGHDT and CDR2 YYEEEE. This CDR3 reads CASSYRGRERYEQFF. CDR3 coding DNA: TGTGCCAGCAGCTACCGCGGGCGGGAGAGATATGAGCAGTTCTTC.

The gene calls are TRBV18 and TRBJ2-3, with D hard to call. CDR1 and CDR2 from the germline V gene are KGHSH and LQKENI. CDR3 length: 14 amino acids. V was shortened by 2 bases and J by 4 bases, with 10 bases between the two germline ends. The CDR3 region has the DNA TGTGCCAGCTCACCAACCAGTTCCCCAGATACGCAGTATTTT. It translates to CASSPTSSPDTQYF.

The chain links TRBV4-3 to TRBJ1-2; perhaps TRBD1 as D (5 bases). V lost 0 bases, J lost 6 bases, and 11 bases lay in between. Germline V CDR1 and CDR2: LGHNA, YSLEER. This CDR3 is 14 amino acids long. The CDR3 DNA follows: TGCGCCAGCAGCCAAGAACGACAGTACCATGGCTACACCTTC. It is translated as CASSQERQYHGYTF.

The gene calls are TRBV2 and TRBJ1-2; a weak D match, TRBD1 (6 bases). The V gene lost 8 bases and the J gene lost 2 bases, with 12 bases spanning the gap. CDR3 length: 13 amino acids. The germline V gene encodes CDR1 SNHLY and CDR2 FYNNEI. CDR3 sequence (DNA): TGTGCCAGCGGCGGACAGACGAACTATGGCTACACCTTC. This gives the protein CASGGQTNYGYTF.

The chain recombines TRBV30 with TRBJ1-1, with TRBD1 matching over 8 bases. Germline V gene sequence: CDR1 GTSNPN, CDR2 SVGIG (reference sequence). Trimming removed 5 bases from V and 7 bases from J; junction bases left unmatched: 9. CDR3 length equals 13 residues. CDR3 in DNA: TGTGCCTGGGTAAGACAGGGGCGTGTTGAAGCTTTCTTT. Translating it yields CAWVRQGRVEAFF.

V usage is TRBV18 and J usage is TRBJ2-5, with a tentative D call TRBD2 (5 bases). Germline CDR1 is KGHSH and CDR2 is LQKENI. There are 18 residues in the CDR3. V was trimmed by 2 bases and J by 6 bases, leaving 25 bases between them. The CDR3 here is CASSPEVSLPAGEKTQYF. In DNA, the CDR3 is TGTGCCAGCTCACCAGAGGTGAGCTTACCCGCGGGTGAGAAGACCCAGTACTTC. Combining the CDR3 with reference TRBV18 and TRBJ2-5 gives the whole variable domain NAGVMQNPRHLVRRRGQEARLRCSPMKGHSHVYWYRQLPEEGLKFMVYLQKENIIDESGMPKERFSAEFPKEGPSILRIQQVVRGDSAAYFCASSPEVSLPAGEKTQYFGPGTRLLVL.

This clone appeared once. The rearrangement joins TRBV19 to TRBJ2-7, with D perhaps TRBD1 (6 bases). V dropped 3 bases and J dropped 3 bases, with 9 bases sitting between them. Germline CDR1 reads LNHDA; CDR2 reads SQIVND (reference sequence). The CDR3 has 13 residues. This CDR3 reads CASSIRGYYEQYF. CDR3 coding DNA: TGTGCCAGTAGTATTAGGGGGTACTACGAGCAGTACTTC.

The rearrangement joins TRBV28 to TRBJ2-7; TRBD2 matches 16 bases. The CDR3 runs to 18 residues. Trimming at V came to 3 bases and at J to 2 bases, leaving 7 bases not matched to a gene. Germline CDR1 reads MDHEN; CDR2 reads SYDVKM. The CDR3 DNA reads TGTGCCAGCAGTTTGGGACTAGCGGGAGGGCCGCGCACCTACGAGCAGTACTTC. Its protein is CASSLGLAGGPRTYEQYF. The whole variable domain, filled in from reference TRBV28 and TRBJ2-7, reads DVKVTQSSRYLVKRTGEKVFLECVQDMDHENMFWYRQDPGLGLRLIYFSYDVKMKEKGDIPEGYSVSREKKERFSLILESASTNQTSMYLCASSLGLAGGPRTYEQYFGPGTRLTVT.

CDR3 sequence reads: CASSLEGERGYTF. In nucleotides, the CDR3 is TGCGCCAGCAGCTTGGAGGGGGAACGGGGCTACACCTTC. The V and J genes are TRBV5-1 and TRBJ1-2; weak D call: TRBD1 (6 bases). Per germline, CDR1 SGHRS and CDR2 YFSETQ. This CDR3 has 13 residues. V was pared by 0 bases and J by 8 bases, with 11 bases between. The whole variable domain, remainder taken from reference TRBV5-1 and TRBJ1-2, is KAGVTQTPRYLIKTRGQQVTLSCSPISGHRSVSWYQQTPGQGLQFLFEYFSETQRNKGNFPGRFSGRQFSNSRSEMNVSTLELGDSALYLCASSLEGERGYTFGSGTRLTVV.

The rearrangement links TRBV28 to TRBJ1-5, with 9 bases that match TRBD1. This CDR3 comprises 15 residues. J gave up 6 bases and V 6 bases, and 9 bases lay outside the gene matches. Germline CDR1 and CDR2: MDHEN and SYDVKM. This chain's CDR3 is CASSPPGTGLQPQHF. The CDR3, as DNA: TGTGCCAGCAGCCCCCCCGGGACAGGGCTTCAGCCCCAGCATTTT.

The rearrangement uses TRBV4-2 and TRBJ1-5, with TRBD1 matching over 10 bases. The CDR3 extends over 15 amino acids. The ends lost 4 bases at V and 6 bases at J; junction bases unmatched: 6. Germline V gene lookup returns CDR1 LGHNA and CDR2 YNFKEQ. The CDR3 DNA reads TGTGCCAGCAGCCCGGGGACAGGGGAGGCTCAGCCCCAGCATTTT. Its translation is CASSPGTGEAQPQHF.

This CDR3 reads CASSQGSSYNSPLHF. In DNA form, the CDR3 reads TGTGCCAGTAGTCAGGGGAGCTCCTATAATTCACCCCTCCACTTT. The chain links TRBV19 to TRBJ1-6, with D possibly TRBD1 on 6 matching bases. Trimming took 5 bases from V and 0 from J, leaving 8 bases between them. The length of the CDR3 is 15 residues. Germline V gives CDR1 LNHDA, CDR2 SQIVND (reference sequence). Filled out from reference TRBV19 and TRBJ1-6, the complete variable domain reads DGGITQSPKYLFRKEGQNVTLSCEQNLNHDAMYWYRQDPGQGLRLIYYSQIVNDFQKGDIAEGYSVSREKKESFPLTVTSAQKNPTAFYLCASSQGSSYNSPLHFGNGTRLTVT.

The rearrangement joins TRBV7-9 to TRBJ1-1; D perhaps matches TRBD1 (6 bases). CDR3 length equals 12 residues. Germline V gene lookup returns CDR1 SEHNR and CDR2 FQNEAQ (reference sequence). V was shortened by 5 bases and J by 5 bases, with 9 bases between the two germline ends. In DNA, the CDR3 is TGTGCCAGCAGCGGACAGTTTACTGAAGCTTTCTTT. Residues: CASSGQFTEAFF.

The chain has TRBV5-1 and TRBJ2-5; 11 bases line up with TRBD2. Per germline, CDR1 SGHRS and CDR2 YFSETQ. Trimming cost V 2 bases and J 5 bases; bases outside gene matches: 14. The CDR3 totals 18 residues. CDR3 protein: CASSLPGGSGGAWETQYF. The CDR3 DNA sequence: TGCGCCAGCAGCTTACCCGGTGGTAGCGGGGGGGCCTGGGAGACCCAGTACTTC.

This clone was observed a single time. CDR3 protein: CASSGGGSARANVLTF. DNA of the CDR3: TGTGCCAGCAGTGGTGGGGGGAGTGCCAGGGCCAACGTCCTGACTTTC. The J gene is TRBJ2-6, the V gene TRBV6-1; a possible D gene is TRBD2 (6 bases). Germline loops: CDR1 MNHNS, CDR2 SASEGT. The CDR3 contains 16 residues. Between the trimmed V and J ends, which lost 4 bases and 5 bases, there was a span of 15 bases.

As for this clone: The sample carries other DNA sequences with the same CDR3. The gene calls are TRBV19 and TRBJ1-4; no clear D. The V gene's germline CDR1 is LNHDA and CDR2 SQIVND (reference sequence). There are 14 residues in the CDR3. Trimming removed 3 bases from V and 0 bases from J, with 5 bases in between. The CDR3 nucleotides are TGTGCCAGTAGTATCCGGGCAACTAATGAAAAACTGTTTTTT. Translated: CASSIRATNEKLFF. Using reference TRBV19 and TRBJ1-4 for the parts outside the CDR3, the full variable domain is DGGITQSPKYLFRKEGQNVTLSCEQNLNHDAMYWYRQDPGQGLRLIYYSQIVNDFQKGDIAEGYSVSREKKESFPLTVTSAQKNPTAFYLCASSIRATNEKLFFGSGTQLSVL.